A single sample gave rise to the 17 T cell receptor beta chains below, sequenced in a study of T cells in Graves' hyperthyroidism and ophthalmopathy. TCR beta CDR3 sequences were amplified from RNA transcripts. The HTBI primer set drove a first-round RT-PCR of the TCR CDR3. TCRdb ran MiXCR on the multiplex PCR reads and lists one entry per CDR3 protein. Of fewer than 900,000 distinct CDR3 sequences listed, around 20% are singletons. Sample: blood. The receptor set was obtained from a woman between 45 and 60 years old with Graves' hyperthyroidism that later progressed to Graves' ophthalmopathy.

This clonotype was recorded many times. The rearrangement joins TRBV6-1 to TRBJ1-5, with no clear D. This CDR3 comprises 14 residues. Trimming stripped 2 bases from V and 2 bases from J, with 7 bases between. Per germline, CDR1 MNHNS and CDR2 SASEGT. CDR3 nucleotide sequence: TGTGCCAGCAGTGAACTGTGGGGCAATCAGCCCCAGCATTTT. It yields the protein CASSELWGNQPQHF.

The chain links TRBV5-1 to TRBJ1-3, with 9 bases that match TRBD1. Germline lookup yields CDR1 SGHRS and CDR2 YFSETQ. V trimming: 1 base; J trimming: 4 bases; junction bases outside the gene matches: 3. There are 15 residues in the CDR3. The CDR3, as DNA: TGCGCCAGCAGCTTGTACGGACAGGGGGGAAACACCATATATTTT. It yields the protein CASSLYGQGGNTIYF.

In its sample, this clonotype was seen a few times. The rearrangement uses TRBV2 and TRBJ1-5; D gene unclear. The CDR3 runs to 13 residues. Per the germline V gene, CDR1 is SNHLY and CDR2 is FYNNEI. V was trimmed by 7 bases and J by 3 bases, leaving 10 bases between them. This CDR3 reads CASTAGVNQPQHF. The DNA for the CDR3 is TGTGCCAGCACCGCCGGTGTCAATCAGCCCCAGCATTTT.

This clonotype was recorded many times. J is TRBJ1-1 and V is TRBV9; D gene uncertain. Germline CDR1 is SGDLS and CDR2 is YYNGEE. Trimming left V 3 bases short and J 11 bases short, with 17 bases between. The CDR3 contains 13 residues. The CDR3 loop reads CASSDSLQNGAFF. In DNA, the CDR3 is TGTGCCAGCAGCGATAGCCTACAAAACGGGGCTTTCTTT. The whole variable domain, filled in from reference TRBV9 and TRBJ1-1, reads DSGVTQTPKHLITATGQRVTLRCSPRSGDLSVYWYQQSLDQGLQFLIQYYNGEERAKGNILERFSAQQFPDLHSELNLSSLELGDSALYFCASSDSLQNGAFFGQGTRLTVV.

Ten or more counts support this clonotype. The chain joins TRBV3-1 to TRBJ2-1; TRBD1 might be the D (5 bases). V lost 1 base and J lost 4, with 11 bases in between. Per the germline V gene, CDR1 is LGHDT and CDR2 is YNNKEL (reference sequence). This CDR3 comprises 15 residues. The DNA of the CDR3 is TGTGCCAGCAGCCAAGCCCGGACATCGTACAATGAGCAGTTCTTC. Its protein product is CASSQARTSYNEQFF.

Many counts were recorded for this clonotype. This sequence joins TRBV5-1 and TRBJ2-2; D possibly corresponds to TRBD1 (6 bases). The germline V gene encodes CDR1 SGHRS and CDR2 YFSETQ. V gave up 5 bases and J gave up 0 bases, with 17 bases separating them. The CDR3 covers 17 residues. CDR3 protein: CASSYPTGHPNTGELFF. Written as DNA, the CDR3 is TGCGCCAGCAGTTATCCTACGGGACACCCGAACACCGGGGAGCTGTTTTTT.

There are many counts of this clonotype. The chain couples TRBV7-8 to TRBJ2-2; D possibly corresponds to TRBD1 (6 bases). CDR1 and CDR2 from the germline V gene are SGHVS and FQNEAQ. V lost 2 bases, J lost 4 bases, and 17 bases lay in between. The CDR3 consists of 17 residues. Here the CDR3 DNA reads TGTGCCAGCAGCTTACCGGGGACAAACCCTCCCACCGGGGAGCTGTTTTTT. The encoded protein is CASSLPGTNPPTGELFF.

This rearrangement joins TRBV28 to TRBJ2-1, with 8 positions matching TRBD1. V gave up 4 bases and J gave up 7 bases; unmatched junction bases: 9. Germline CDR1 is MDHEN and CDR2 is SYDVKM. This CDR3 has 15 residues. The CDR3 nucleotides read TGTGCCAGCAGTTCCCCGGGACAGGTAGATAATGAGCAGTTCTTC. This gives the protein CASSSPGQVDNEQFF.

This clonotype was picked up a small number of times. This CDR3 is CATSRDLPVADTQYF. CDR3 nucleotides: TGTGCCACCAGCAGAGATCTCCCGGTAGCAGATACGCAGTATTTT. The chain is built from TRBV15 and TRBJ2-3; D is unclear. Trimming pared 0 bases from V and 4 bases from J, leaving 11 bases between. CDR1 is LNHNV, CDR2 YYDKDF, per germline (reference sequence). The CDR3 is 15 residues long.

A remark on this clonotype: This clone may be a read error of a much larger clone one base away. The rearrangement links TRBV2 to TRBJ2-1, with a weak D call TRBD1 (6 bases). This CDR3 is built from 15 residues. Germline V gene sequence: CDR1 SNHLY, CDR2 FYNNEI. The CDR3 DNA follows: TGTGTCAGCAGTGCGACTGATATACAGGGCAATGAGCAGTTCTTC. Amino acids: CVSSATDIQGNEQFF.

A word on this clonotype: This may be a read error, as it is one base from a much larger clone. The V call is TRBV12-3 or TRBV12-4, the J call TRBJ1-1; D remains ambiguous. V lost 7 bases, J lost 4 bases, and 7 bases lay in between. The CDR3 has 11 amino acids. This CDR3 reads CASTWGTEAFF. CDR3 sequence (DNA): TGTGCCAGCACCTGGGGCACTGAAGCTTTCTTT.

The V call is TRBV12-3 or TRBV12-4, the J call TRBJ2-5, with 9 positions matching TRBD1. Losses at the gene ends were 3 bases for V and 0 bases for J; bases not matched to a gene: 5. This CDR3 has 16 amino acids. CDR3 sequence (DNA): TGTGCCAGCAGTTTGAGGACAGGGGCGTACCAAGAGACCCAGTACTTC. This sequence encodes CASSLRTGAYQETQYF.

V gene TRBV6-1 combines with J gene TRBJ2-1; 9 nucleotides agree with TRBD2. This CDR3 is built from 17 residues. Per germline, CDR1 MNHNS and CDR2 SASEGT. V lost 5 bases to trimming and J lost 7 bases; unmatched junction nucleotides: 15. CDR3 residues: CASSYRPLAGLRNEQFF. The CDR3 DNA reads TGTGCCAGCAGTTACCGACCCCTAGCGGGGCTGAGGAATGAGCAGTTCTTC.

The rearrangement joins TRBV6-1 to TRBJ2-3; the D call may be TRBD1 or TRBD2 (5 bases each). CDR1 MNHNS and CDR2 SASEGT come from the germline V gene. The CDR3 sequence is 11 residues long. V lost 7 bases and J lost 7, with 9 bases in between. The CDR3 region has the DNA TGTGCCAGCAAGGGACGGAATACGCAGTATTTT. This sequence encodes CASKGRNTQYF.

This clonotype was seen ten or more times. The gene calls are TRBV20-1 and TRBJ1-6; D call uncertain. The CDR3 has 15 residues. V was pared by 1 base and J by 8 bases, with 15 bases between. Germline assignment: CDR1 DFQATT and CDR2 SNEGSKA (reference sequence). CDR3 bases: TGCAGTGCTAGAGTAGAAGGCCCGCGGCATTCACCCCTCCACTTT. Protein: CSARVEGPRHSPLHF.

The chain has TRBV15 and TRBJ2-3, with a weak D call TRBD2 (5 bases). Germline-derived CDR1 and CDR2 are LNHNV and YYDKDF (reference sequence). Deletions cut 0 bases from V and 4 bases from J, with 11 bases between. This CDR3 spans 15 amino acids. The CDR3 is CATSRDAGLSDTQYF. The CDR3 DNA reads TGTGCCACCAGCAGAGATGCGGGTCTTTCAGATACGCAGTATTTT.

This clonotype was detected ten times or more. V and J are TRBV7-9 and TRBJ2-3, with D hard to call. V lost 1 base and J 0 bases, leaving 11 bases between the germline ends. There are 16 residues in the CDR3. CDR1 SEHNR and CDR2 FQNEAQ come from the germline V gene (reference sequence). The CDR3 DNA follows: TGTGCCAGCAGCTTAGGGCCAGACGCTAGCACAGATACGCAGTATTTT. This translates into CASSLGPDASTDTQYF.